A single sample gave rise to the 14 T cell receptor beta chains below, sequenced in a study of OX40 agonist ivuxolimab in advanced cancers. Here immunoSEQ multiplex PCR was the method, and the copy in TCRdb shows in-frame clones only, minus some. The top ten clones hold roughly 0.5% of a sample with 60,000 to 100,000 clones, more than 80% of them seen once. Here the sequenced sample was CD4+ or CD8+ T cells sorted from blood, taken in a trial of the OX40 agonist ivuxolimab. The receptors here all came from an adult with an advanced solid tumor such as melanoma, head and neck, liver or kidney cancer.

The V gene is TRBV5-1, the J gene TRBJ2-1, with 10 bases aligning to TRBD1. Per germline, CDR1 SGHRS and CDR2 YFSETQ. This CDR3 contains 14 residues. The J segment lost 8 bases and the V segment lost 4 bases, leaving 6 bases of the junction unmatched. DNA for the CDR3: TGCGCCAGCAGCCGGGACAGGGGAGAGGATGAGCAGTTCTTC. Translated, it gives CASSRDRGEDEQFF.

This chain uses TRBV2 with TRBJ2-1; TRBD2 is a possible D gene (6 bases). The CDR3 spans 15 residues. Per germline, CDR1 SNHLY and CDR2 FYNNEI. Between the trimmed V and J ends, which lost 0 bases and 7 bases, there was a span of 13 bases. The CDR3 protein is CASSEAPGVINEQFF. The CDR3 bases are TGTGCCAGCAGTGAAGCGCCGGGAGTCATAAATGAGCAGTTCTTC. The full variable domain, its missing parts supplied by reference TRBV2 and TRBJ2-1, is EPEVTQTPSHQVTQMGQEVILRCVPISNHLYFYWYRQILGQKVEFLVSFYNNEISEKSEIFDDQFSVERPDGSNFTLKIRSTKLEDSAMYFCASSEAPGVINEQFFGPGTRLTVL.

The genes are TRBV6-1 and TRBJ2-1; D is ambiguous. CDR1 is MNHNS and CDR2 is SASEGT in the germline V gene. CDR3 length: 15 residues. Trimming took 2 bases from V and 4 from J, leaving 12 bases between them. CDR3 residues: CASSEYSVSYNEQFF. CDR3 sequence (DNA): TGTGCCAGCAGTGAATATTCAGTCTCATACAATGAGCAGTTCTTC.

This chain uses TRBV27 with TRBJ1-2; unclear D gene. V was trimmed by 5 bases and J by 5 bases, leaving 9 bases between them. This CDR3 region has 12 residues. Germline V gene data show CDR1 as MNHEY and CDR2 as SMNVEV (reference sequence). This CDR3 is CASSTGRYGYTF. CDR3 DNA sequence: TGTGCCAGCAGTACTGGACGGTATGGCTACACCTTC.

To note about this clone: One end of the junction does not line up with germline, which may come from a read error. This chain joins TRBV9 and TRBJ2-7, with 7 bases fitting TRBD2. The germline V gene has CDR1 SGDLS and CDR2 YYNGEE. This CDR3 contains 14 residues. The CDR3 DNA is TGTGCCAGCAGCGTTGCGGGGGTCTCCCACGAGCAGTACTTC. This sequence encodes CASSVAGVSHEQYF. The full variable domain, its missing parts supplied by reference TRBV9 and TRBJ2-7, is DSGVTQTPKHLITATGQRVTLRCSPRSGDLSVYWYQQSLDQGLQFLIQYYNGEERAKGNILERFSAQQFPDLHSELNLSSLELGDSALYFCASSVAGVSHEQYFGPGTRLTVT.

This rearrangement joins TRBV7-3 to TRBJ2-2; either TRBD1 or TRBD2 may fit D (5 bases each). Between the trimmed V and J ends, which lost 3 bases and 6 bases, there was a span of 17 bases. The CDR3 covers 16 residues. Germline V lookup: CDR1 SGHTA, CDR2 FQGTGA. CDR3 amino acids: CASSFRGENRAGELFF. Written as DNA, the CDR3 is TGTGCCAGCAGCTTTCGAGGGGAGAACCGGGCCGGGGAGCTGTTTTTT.

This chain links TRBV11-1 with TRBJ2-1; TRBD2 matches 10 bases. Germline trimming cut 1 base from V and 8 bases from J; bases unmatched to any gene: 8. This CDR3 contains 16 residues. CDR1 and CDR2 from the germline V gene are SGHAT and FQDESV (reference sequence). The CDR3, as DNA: TGTGCCAGCAGCTTAGTTCTAGCGGGAGTCTTAGATGAGCAGTTCTTC. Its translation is CASSLVLAGVLDEQFF.

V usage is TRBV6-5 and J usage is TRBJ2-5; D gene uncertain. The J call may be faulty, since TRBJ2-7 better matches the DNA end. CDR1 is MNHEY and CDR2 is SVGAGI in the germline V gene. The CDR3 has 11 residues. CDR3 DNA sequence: TGTGCCAGCAGCCAAGGGCCCGAGCAGTACTTC. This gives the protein CASSQGPEQYF.

Here the CDR3 reads CASSLTSWDSYEQYF. DNA of the CDR3: TGTGCCAGCAGCTTAACGAGCTGGGACTCCTACGAGCAGTACTTC. The chain combines TRBV7-8 with TRBJ2-7, with D hard to call. The V and J ends lost 2 bases and 0 bases respectively, with 11 bases between them. The germline V gene has CDR1 SGHVS and CDR2 FQNEAQ. The CDR3 consists of 15 residues.

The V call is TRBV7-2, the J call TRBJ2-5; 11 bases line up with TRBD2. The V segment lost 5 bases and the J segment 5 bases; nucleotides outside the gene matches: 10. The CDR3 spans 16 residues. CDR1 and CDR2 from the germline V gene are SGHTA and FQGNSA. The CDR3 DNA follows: TGTGCCAGCAGCGATTTAGCGGGGGGGAGGCGGGAGACCCAGTACTTC. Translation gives CASSDLAGGRRETQYF.

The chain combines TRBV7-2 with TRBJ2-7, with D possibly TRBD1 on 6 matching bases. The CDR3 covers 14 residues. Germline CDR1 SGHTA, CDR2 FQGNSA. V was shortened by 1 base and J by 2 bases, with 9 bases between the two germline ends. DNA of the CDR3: TGTGCCAGCAGCTTAGGGGACACGACCTACGAGCAGTACTTC. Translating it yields CASSLGDTTYEQYF.

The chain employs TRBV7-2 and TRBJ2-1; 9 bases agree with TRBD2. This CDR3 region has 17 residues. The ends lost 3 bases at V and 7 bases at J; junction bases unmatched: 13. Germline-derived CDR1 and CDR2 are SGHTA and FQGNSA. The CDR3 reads CASSLSGLRGGRNEQFF. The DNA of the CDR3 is TGTGCCAGCAGCTTGTCCGGGTTGCGGGGGGGCCGGAATGAGCAGTTCTTC.

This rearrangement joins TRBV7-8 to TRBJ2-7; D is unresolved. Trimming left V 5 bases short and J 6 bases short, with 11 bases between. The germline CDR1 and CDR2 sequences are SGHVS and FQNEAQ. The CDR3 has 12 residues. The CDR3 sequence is CASSLEKSEQYF. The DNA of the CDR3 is TGTGCCAGCAGCCTAGAAAAATCCGAGCAGTACTTC.

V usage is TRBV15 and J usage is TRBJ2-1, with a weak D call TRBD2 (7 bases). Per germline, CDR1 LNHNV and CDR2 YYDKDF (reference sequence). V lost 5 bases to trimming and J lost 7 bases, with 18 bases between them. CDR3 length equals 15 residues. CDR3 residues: CATSPRVGGRNEQFF. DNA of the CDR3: TGTGCCACCAGCCCTCGGGTGGGGGGGCGAAATGAGCAGTTCTTC.